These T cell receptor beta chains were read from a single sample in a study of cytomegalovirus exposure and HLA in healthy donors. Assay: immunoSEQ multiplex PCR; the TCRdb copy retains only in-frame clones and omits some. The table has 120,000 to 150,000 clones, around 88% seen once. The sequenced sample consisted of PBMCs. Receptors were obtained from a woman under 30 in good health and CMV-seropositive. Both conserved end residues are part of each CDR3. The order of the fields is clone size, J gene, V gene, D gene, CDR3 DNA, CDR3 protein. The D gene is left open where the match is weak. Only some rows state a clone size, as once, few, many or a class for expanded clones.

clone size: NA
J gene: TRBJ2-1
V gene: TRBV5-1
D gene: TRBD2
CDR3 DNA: TGCGCCAGCAAACAGCGGGAGGACAATGAGCAGTTCTTC
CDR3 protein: CASKQREDNEQFF

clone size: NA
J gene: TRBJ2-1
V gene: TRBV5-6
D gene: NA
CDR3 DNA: TGTGCCAGCAGCGAAAAACTGTCATACTACAATGAGCAGTTCTTC
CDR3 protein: CASSEKLSYYNEQFF

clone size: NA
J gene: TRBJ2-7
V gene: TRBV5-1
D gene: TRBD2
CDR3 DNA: TGCGCCAGCAGCCCAGGGACTAGCGGGTACGAGCAGTACTTC
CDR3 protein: CASSPGTSGYEQYF

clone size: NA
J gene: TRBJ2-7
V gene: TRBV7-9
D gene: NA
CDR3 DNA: TGTGCCAGCAGCCTAAACAGGGACTACGAGCAGTACTTC
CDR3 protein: CASSLNRDYEQYF

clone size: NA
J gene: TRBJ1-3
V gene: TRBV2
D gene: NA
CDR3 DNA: TGTGCCAGCACGAGGGAGGCTGGAAACACCATATATTTT
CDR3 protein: CASTREAGNTIYF

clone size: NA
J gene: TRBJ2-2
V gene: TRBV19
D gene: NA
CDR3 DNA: TGTGCCAGTAGTATTGATGAGACAAGGAACACCGGGGAGCTGTTTTTT
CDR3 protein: CASSIDETRNTGELFF

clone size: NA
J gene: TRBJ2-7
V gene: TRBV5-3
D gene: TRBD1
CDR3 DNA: TGTGCCAGAAGCTTGGACAGGGGGAACGAGCAGTACTTC
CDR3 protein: CARSLDRGNEQYF

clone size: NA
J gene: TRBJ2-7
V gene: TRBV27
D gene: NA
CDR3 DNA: TGTGCCAGCAGTGGGACTGCTGGGGGTGGGCACGAGCAGTACTTC
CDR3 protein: CASSGTAGGGHEQYF

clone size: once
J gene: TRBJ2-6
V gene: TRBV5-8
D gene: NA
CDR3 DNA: TGTGCCAGCAGCTTCTTGGGACTGACCTCTGGGGCCAACGTCCTGACTTTC
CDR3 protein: CASSFLGLTSGANVLTF

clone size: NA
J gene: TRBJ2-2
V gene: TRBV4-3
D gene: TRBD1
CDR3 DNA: TGCGCCAGCAGTTGGACAGGGTCGAACACCGGGGAGCTGTTTTTT
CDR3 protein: CASSWTGSNTGELFF

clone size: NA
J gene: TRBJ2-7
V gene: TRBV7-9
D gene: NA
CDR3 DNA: TGTGCCAGCAGCCCCACGGAGGTGGGATACGAGCAGTACTTC
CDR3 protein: CASSPTEVGYEQYF

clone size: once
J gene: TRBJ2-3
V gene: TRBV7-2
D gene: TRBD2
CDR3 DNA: TGTGCCAGCAGTCCTAATAGCGGGGGGGCGTCAGATACGCAGTATTTT
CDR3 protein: CASSPNSGGASDTQYF

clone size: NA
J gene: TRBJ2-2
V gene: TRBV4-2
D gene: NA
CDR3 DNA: TGTGCCAGCAAGGGGGGGAGAAGAGTCGGGGAGCTGTTTTTT
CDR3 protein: CASKGGRRVGELFF

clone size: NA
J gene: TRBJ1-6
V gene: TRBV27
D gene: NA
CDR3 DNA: TGTGCCAGCAGCTCAACAGGGCCAGGGTCACCCCTCCACTTT
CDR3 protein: CASSSTGPGSPLHF

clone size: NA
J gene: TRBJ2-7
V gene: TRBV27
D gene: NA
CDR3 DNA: TGTGCCAGCAGTAACAGGGAGTACGAGCAGTACTTC
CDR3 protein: CASSNREYEQYF

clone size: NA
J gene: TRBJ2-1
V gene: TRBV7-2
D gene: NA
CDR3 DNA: TGTGCCAGCAGGTGGGAGGACTCCTCCTTAAATGAGCAGTTCTTC
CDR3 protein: CASRWEDSSLNEQFF

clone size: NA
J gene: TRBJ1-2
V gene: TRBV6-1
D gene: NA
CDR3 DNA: TGCTCCGGGGGTCAGTCGGGGGTGTATGGCTACACCTTC
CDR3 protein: CSGGQSGVYGYTF

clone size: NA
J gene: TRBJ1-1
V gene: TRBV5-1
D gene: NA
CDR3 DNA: TGCGCCAGCAGCTCCCCCCCAGGCGGGACTGAAGCTTTCTTT
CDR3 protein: CASSSPPGGTEAFF

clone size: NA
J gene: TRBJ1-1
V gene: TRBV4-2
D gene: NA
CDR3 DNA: TGTGCCAGCAGCCAAGAGCTATTTATAGGGAGCAAGCCCCCTCACACTGAAGCTTTCTTT
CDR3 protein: CASSQELFIGSKPPHTEAFF

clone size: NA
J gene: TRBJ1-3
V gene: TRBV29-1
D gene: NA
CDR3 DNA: TGCAGCGTTGAAGCAGGGGCTGGAAACACCATATATTTT
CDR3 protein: CSVEAGAGNTIYF

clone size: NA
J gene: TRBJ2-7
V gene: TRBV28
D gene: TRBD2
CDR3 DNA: TGTGCCAGCAGTTCCCCTCTAGCGGGCCGCTACGAGCAGTACTTC
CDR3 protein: CASSSPLAGRYEQYF

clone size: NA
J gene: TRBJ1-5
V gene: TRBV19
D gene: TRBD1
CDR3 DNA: TGTGCCAGCCAAGAGAACCCGGGACAGGGATATCAGCCCCAGCATTTT
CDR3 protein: CASQENPGQGYQPQHF

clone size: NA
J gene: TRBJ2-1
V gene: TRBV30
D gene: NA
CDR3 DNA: TGTGCCTTTGTAGCGGACCCCTACAATGAGCAGTTCTTC
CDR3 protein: CAFVADPYNEQFF

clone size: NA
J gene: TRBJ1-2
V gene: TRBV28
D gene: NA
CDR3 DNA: TGTGCCAGCAGTTCCCCTGGGGGGACCGCCTGGGGCTACACCTTC
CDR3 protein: CASSSPGGTAWGYTF

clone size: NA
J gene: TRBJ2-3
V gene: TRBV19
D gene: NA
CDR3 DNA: TGTGCCAGTAGTATAGGGCGGGGAACAGATACGCAGTATTTT
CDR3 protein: CASSIGRGTDTQYF